This T cell receptor (beta chain) comes out of a study of low-dose radiotherapy and immunotherapy resistance in tumors. This clonotype was recorded once. Indicated time point: after trial treatment. Documented treatment: LDRT plus nivolumab, ipilimumab, low-dose cyclophosphamide and aspirin (RACIN trial). TRAV- and TRBV-specific primers, spanning alpha and beta chains, primed first-strand cDNA. Amplification, which lasted 20 to 25 PCR cycles, used a constant-region primer and V-primer adapter to amplify TCRs. TCRdb re-called the reads with MiXCR, one entry per CDR3 protein. The sample records around 60,000 distinct CDR3 sequences, about 23% being singletons. Germline assignment: CDR1 SNHLY and CDR2 FYNNEI. J was trimmed by 2 bases and V by 4 bases; bases with no gene match: 5. This CDR3 contains 15 residues.

The starting material was PBMCs, obtained after low-dose radiotherapy plus immunotherapy. The chain couples TRBV2 to TRBJ2-7; 10 nucleotides line up with TRBD2. The clonotype originates from a male donor with prostate cancer. As DNA, the CDR3 is TGTGCCAGCAGTGGAAGTAGCGGGGGGACCTACGAGCAGTACTTC. Its translation is CASSGSSGGTYEQYF.